The entry that follows covers one TCR beta chain sequence. This clonotype was counted between two and nine times. Its antigen remains unidentified. The input lacks base qualities; no much larger clone sits a single base away. The data were obtained in a study of T-cell memory formation after mild COVID-19 (dated by TCRdb to the early 2020s). For the wider study: TCR sequence clusters from the two donors were found to be largely donor specific. Longitudinal TCRalpha and TCRbeta repertoire sequencing tracked T-cell clones expanding and contracting after mild COVID-19 in two donors. The cohort comprised two young, previously healthy adult volunteers, one female and one male.

The V end loses 6 bases and the J end loses 0 bases, and a stretch of 10 bases separates them. The CDR3 contains 14 residues, cysteine and phenylalanine counted. The entry retains the CDR3 DNA only, 42 bases that are in frame from base 1. Sequenced using an Illumina NovaSeq 6000. Using 5'RACE with constant-segment primers, TCRalpha and TCRbeta cDNA libraries were constructed, with sample barcodes and unique molecular identifiers added in the process. RNA was extracted from every sample with Trizol reagent. Library amplification was performed in two PCR steps, and a second sample barcode and Illumina TruSeq adapters were introduced in the second step. Sequencing of libraries was performed on an Illumina NovaSeq with 2 x 150 bp paired-end reads. Concerning the study's data processing: Demultiplexing of reads and collapsing into UMI-guided consensus sequences were performed with migec v1.2.7. With mixcr v2.1.11, UMI consensuses were aligned to TRA and TRB V and J templates and assembled into clonotypes. A clonotype was counted as expanded or contracted only when both edgeR and NoisET called the clonotype significant, with the noise models trained on biological replicates. edgeR calls used a false discovery rate-adjusted p below 0.01 and a log2 fold-change threshold of 1. As an exploratory analysis of dynamics, max-normalized trajectories of the 1000 most abundant clonotypes were examined with PCA combined with hierarchical clustering. Separately sequenced CD4+ and CD8+ repertoires were used to assign a CD4 or CD8 phenotype to each responding clone. TCRdb applied fastp at Q25 and MiXCR to the public reads, then kept only in-frame beta chains. Records with the same CDR3 protein are collapsed into one entry carrying the most frequent genes and DNA. Clone size and V and J calls follow TCRdb, not the original study. The sample has around 530,000 distinct CDR3 sequences on record, approximately 21% of them singletons. Approximately 8.4% of the sample lies in the top ten.

Ficoll-Paque density gradient centrifugation was used to isolate PBMCs. Study-level results and caveats: Some responding clones were detected in pre-infection memory, which suggested that pre-existing cross-reactive memory T cells had joined the SARS-CoV-2 response. Contracting CD4+ clones were found mainly in CM and EM memory subsets, while CD8+ clones were enriched in EMRA. Clones that contracted from day 15 to 85 showed balanced CD4/CD8 phenotypes, whereas a second wave of clones that expanded from day 15 to 37 leaned towards CD4+. The study covered only two mild cases, and larger cohorts including severe cases with pre-infection samples were considered necessary. The second-wave clones that peaked on day 37 were not confirmed to be SARS-CoV-2 specific.

The sequence joins TRBV12-3 or TRBV12-4 to TRBJ2-3; tentative D gene TRBD2, with 6 bases matching. This clonotype originated in an adult woman who had mild COVID-19 (a few samples of this study predate the infection). The sample titles of this study are shuffled in the database, so cell type and time point are left out; the donor was told from shared clones. The sequenced material came from PBMCs or a T cell subset sorted from them (not recorded which). Read as DNA, the sequence is TGTGCCAGCAGGAGGGACTCTAGCACAGATACGCAGTATTTT. It codes for CASRRDSSTDTQYF.